This T cell receptor beta chain was captured by sequencing in a study of tumor-infiltrating lymphocytes in primary liver carcinoma. Overall study: Roughly 3.65 to 7.13 million productive TCRbeta reads came from each sample, comparable across tissue types. General study results and limits: Since the samples were bulk and unsorted, the CD4+ and CD8+ repertoires were not compared.

This clonotype was counted a few times. Its antigen is not identified. V lost 3 bases and J 8 bases, leaving 12 bases between the germline ends. The CDR3 covers 13 residues. Germline CDR1 reads PRHDT; CDR2 reads FYEKMQ (reference sequence). Germline DNA was also extracted, while the blood RNA originated from unsorted whole blood. Infection with HBV was chronic in patients; they were treatment-naive. Collected before surgery were four milliliters of peripheral blood. The input was approximately 500 ng total RNA; TCR beta cDNA was made from it with a constant-region primer. Libraries of TCR beta came from three nested multiplex PCR rounds with slightly modified ARM-PCR. A C-beta reverse primer and TRBV1-TRBV30 forward primers served in each of the first two PCR rounds, at ten to eleven cycles apiece. MiXCR was run by TCRdb on the multiplex PCR reads, yielding one entry per CDR3 protein. The sample consists of about 300,000 distinct CDR3 sequences, roughly two thirds of them appearing once.

The chain employs TRBV13 and TRBJ2-3; D not resolved. Material for sequencing was peripheral blood. The TCR comes from a man between 35 and 55 years old with primary liver carcinoma and hepatitis B virus infection. Here the CDR3 reads CASSFPSPGTQYF. The CDR3 DNA is TGTGCCAGCAGCTTCCCATCCCCGGGTACGCAGTATTTT.